Listed below are T cell receptor beta chains from one sample, sequenced in a study of CD8 T cells in Susac syndrome. TCRdb itself ran the immunoSEQ multiplex PCR reads through MiXCR, one entry per CDR3 protein. Of some 130,000 distinct CDR3 sequences in the sample, around 93% are singletons; the top ten hold under 0.2%. Sequenced sample: CD8+ T cells from PBMCs. Source of these receptors: a human donor with Susac syndrome. The CDR3 runs from the conserved cysteine through the conserved F or W. Fields, in order: clone size, J gene, D gene, V gene, CDR3 protein, CDR3 DNA. D genes are given only for firm matches. Where a row states a size, it is once, few, many or the class of an expanded clone; other rows omit it.

. | TRBJ2-7 | . | TRBV5-4 | CASSSGSTTYEQYF | TGTGCCAGTTCATCGGGGTCCACTACCTACGAGCAGTACTTC
. | TRBJ2-2 | . | TRBV30 | CAWSPRWEKPTGELFF | TGTGCCTGGAGTCCGAGATGGGAAAAACCAACCGGGGAGCTGTTTTTT
. | TRBJ1-2 | TRBD1 | TRBV2 | CASSPGTGYGYTF | TGTGCCAGCAGTCCCGGGACAGGCTATGGCTACACCTTC
. | TRBJ2-7 | . | TRBV4-1 | CASSQEGPGPLDEQYF | TGCGCCAGCAGCCAAGAAGGACCGGGGCCCCTGGACGAGCAGTACTTC
. | TRBJ2-3 | . | TRBV4-1 | CASSQAGVGDTQYF | TGCGCCAGCAGCCAAGCAGGGGTGGGCGATACGCAGTATTTT
. | TRBJ1-1 | . | TRBV11-2 | CASSLGAGPLTEAFF | TGTGCCAGCAGCTTAGGTGCCGGGCCCCTCACTGAAGCTTTCTTT
. | TRBJ2-3 | TRBD2 | TRBV11-3 | CASSFRTSGFTDTQYF | TGTGCCAGCAGCTTTCGGACTAGCGGATTCACAGATACGCAGTATTTT
. | TRBJ2-5 | . | TRBV10-3 | CAISDGPRETQYF | TGTGCCATCAGTGACGGTCCCCGGGAGACCCAGTACTTC
. | TRBJ2-7 | TRBD1 | TRBV5-1 | CASSLAAVWGQGTYEQYF | TGCGCCAGCAGCTTGGCCGCAGTCTGGGGACAGGGAACCTACGAGCAGTACTTC
. | TRBJ2-7 | . | TRBV13 | CASSFGAYYEQYF | TGTGCCAGCAGCTTCGGAGCGTACTACGAGCAGTACTTC
. | TRBJ2-7 | TRBD2 | TRBV12-3/TRBV12-4 | CASSKGLAGLGEEQYF | TGTGCCAGCAGTAAAGGACTAGCGGGCCTTGGGGAAGAGCAGTACTTC
. | TRBJ2-5 | . | TRBV6-2/TRBV6-3 | CASSSPMGSQYF | TGTGCCAGCAGTTCCCCCATGGGGTCGCAGTACTTC
. | TRBJ2-1 | TRBD2 | TRBV7-3 | CASSLLAASTNEQFF | TGTGCCAGCAGTTTACTAGCGGCATCAACCAATGAGCAGTTCTTC
once | TRBJ1-5 | TRBD1 | TRBV10-3 | CAISEPDRGNNQPQHF | TGTGCCATCAGTGAGCCGGACAGGGGAAACAATCAGCCCCAGCATTTT
. | TRBJ2-1 | . | TRBV27 | CASSLSAGASYNEQFF | TGTGCCAGCAGTTTATCGGCAGGGGCCTCCTACAATGAGCAGTTCTTC
. | TRBJ2-1 | TRBD1 | TRBV20-1 | CSARGGRSVEQFF | TGCAGTGCGAGAGGGGGCCGGTCTGTTGAGCAGTTCTTC
. | TRBJ2-5 | . | TRBV5-1 | CASSSLWGEIQETQYF | TGCGCCAGCAGCTCGCTTTGGGGGGAGATCCAAGAGACCCAGTACTTC
. | TRBJ1-2 | . | TRBV20-1 | CSAPGVVGYTF | TGCAGTGCTCCAGGGGTGGTGGGCTACACCTTC
. | TRBJ2-2 | . | TRBV27 | CASRLRTGELFF | TGTGCCAGCAGGCTCCGGACCGGGGAGCTGTTTTTT
few | TRBJ1-5 | . | TRBV6-5 | CASSQSPNQPQHF | TGTGCCAGCAGCCAAAGTCCTAATCAGCCCCAGCATTTT
. | TRBJ2-3 | . | TRBV27 | CASSPTLRDKFTDTQYF | TGTGCCAGCAGTCCAACCCTCCGGGACAAATTCACAGATACGCAGTATTTT
. | TRBJ2-1 | TRBD2 | TRBV12-3/TRBV12-4 | CASSFSSGGHNEQFF | TGTGCCAGCAGTTTCTCTAGCGGAGGCCACAATGAGCAGTTCTTC